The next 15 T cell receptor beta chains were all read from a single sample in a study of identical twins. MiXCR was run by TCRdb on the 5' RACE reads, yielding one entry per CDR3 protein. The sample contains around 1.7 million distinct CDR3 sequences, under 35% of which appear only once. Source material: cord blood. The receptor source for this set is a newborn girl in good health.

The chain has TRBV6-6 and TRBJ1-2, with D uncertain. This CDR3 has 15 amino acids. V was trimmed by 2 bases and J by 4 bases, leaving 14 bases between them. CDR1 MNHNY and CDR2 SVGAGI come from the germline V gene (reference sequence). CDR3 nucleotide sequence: TGTGCCAGCAGTTACGGCAGGTCGGAAGCCTATGGCTACACCTTC. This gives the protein CASSYGRSEAYGYTF.

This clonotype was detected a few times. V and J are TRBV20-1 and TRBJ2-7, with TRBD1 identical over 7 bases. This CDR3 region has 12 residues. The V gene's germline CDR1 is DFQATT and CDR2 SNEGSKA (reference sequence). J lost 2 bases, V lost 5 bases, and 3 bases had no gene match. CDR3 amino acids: CSAWDSPYEQYF. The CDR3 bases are TGCAGTGCTTGGGACAGCCCCTACGAGCAGTACTTC.

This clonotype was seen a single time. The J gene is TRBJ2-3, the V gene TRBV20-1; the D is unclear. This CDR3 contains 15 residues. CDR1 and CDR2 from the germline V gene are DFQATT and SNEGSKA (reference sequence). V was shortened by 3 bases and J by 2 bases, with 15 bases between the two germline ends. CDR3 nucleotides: TGCAGTGCTAGTTTACTACCCCAGGTCACAGATACGCAGTATTTT. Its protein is CSASLLPQVTDTQYF.

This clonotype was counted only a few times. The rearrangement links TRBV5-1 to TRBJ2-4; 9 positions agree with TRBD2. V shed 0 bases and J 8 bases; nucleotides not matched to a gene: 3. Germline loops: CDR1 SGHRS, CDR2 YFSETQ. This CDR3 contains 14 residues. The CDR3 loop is CASSLVASGDIQYF. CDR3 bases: TGCGCCAGCAGCTTGGTCGCTAGCGGGGACATTCAGTACTTC.

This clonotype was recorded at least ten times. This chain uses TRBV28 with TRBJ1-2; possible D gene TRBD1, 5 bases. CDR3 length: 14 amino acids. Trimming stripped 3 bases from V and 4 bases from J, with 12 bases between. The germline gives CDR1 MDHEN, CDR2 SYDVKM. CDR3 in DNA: TGTGCCAGCAGTTTGTCTAGGGACCTCTATGGCTACACCTTC. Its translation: CASSLSRDLYGYTF.

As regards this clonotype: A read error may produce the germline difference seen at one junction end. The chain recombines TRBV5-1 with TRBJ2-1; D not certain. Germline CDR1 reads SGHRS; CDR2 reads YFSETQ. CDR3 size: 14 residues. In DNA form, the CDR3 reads TGCGCCAGCAGCCTTTCTGGGCCCTCCAATGGGCAGTTCTTC. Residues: CASSLSGPSNGQFF.

The DNA for the CDR3 is TGTGCCAGCAGTGAAGCGGGGCCCCGGGAAGATACGCAGTATTTT. This translates into CASSEAGPREDTQYF. The J gene is TRBJ2-3, the V gene TRBV6-1; D tentatively fits TRBD1 or TRBD2 (5 bases each). Germline CDR1 and CDR2: MNHNS and SASEGT. This CDR3 comprises 15 residues. Trimming left V 0 bases short and J 5 bases short, with 12 bases between.

CDR3 nucleotide sequence: TGCAGTGCTAGAGATGGGAGGCCGGTGACTAGCGGGAGCCTCCTCCTCTACAATGAGCAGTTCTTC. It is translated as CSARDGRPVTSGSLLLYNEQFF. V is TRBV20-1 and J is TRBJ2-1, with TRBD2 matching over 12 bases. The CDR3 length is 22 residues. The germline V gene has CDR1 DFQATT and CDR2 SNEGSKA (reference sequence). Trimming cost V 0 bases and J 3 bases; bases outside gene matches: 21.

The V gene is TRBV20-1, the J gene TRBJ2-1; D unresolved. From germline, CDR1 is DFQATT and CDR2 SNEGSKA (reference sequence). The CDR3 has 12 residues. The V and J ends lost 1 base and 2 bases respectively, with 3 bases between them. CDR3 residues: CSARVTYNEQFF. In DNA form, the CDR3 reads TGCAGTGCTAGAGTTACCTACAATGAGCAGTTCTTC.

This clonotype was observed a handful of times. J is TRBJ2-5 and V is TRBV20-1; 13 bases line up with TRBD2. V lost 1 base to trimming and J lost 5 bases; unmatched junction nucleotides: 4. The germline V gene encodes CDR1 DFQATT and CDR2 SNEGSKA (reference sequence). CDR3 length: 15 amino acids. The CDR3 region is CSARAGTSGKETQYF. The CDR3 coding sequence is TGCAGTGCTAGAGCCGGGACTAGCGGGAAGGAGACCCAGTACTTC.

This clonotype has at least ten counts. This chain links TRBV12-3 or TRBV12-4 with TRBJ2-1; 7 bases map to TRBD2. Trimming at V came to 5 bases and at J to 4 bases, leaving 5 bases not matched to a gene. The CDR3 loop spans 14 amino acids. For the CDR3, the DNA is TGTGCCAGCAGTGGCGGCGGGGGTTACAATGAGCAGTTCTTC. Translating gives CASSGGGGYNEQFF.

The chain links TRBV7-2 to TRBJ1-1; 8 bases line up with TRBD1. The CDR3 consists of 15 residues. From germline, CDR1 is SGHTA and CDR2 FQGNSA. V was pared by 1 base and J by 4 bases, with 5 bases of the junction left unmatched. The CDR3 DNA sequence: TGTGCCAGCAGCTTAGTTACAGGGGGAGTCACTGAAGCTTTCTTT. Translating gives CASSLVTGGVTEAFF.

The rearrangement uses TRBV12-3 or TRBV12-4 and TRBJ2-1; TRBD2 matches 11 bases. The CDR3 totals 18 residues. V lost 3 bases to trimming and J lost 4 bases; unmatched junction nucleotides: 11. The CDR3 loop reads CASSFPLGSGREYNEQFF. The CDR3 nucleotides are TGTGCCAGCAGTTTCCCGCTAGGTAGCGGGAGGGAGTACAATGAGCAGTTCTTC.

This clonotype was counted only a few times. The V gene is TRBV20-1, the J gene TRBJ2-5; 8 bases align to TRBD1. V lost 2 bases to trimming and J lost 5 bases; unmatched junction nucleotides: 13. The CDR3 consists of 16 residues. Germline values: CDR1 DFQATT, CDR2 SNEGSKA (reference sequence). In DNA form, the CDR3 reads TGCAGTGCTAGACCTACGGACAGGGCGGGGTTGGAGACCCAGTACTTC. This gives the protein CSARPTDRAGLETQYF.

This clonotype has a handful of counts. The CDR3 DNA sequence: TGTGCCACCAGTGGGGTAGGAGCGGGAACTTACAATGAGCAGTTCTTC. This gives the protein CATSGVGAGTYNEQFF. This rearrangement joins TRBV24-1 to TRBJ2-1, with TRBD2 matching 7 bases. Germline lookup yields CDR1 KGHDR and CDR2 SFDVKD. The V gene end was trimmed by 5 bases and the J gene end by 4 bases; junction bases not matched to a gene: 10. This CDR3 has 16 residues.